This note documents a single TCR beta chain sequence. This CDR3 comprises 14 residues. The V gene lost 5 bases and the J gene lost 0 bases, with 12 bases spanning the gap. Looked up from germline, CDR1 is SGHRS and CDR2 is YFSETQ. The data originate from a study of blood T cell repertoires in COVID-19. For the study at large: The origin of the acute and convalescent COVID-19 samples was the United States, Italy and Spain. T cells, B-cell-depleted T cells, or PBMCs provided the cDNA or gDNA that served as material.

In the original workflow: Researchers report that nucleated cell counts were estimated from reference gene primer amplification. Method: immunoSEQ multiplex PCR; TCRdb's copy keeps in-frame clones and lacks some. V, J and clone size are those of that table, while D and trimming were read from the DNA. This sample has around 12,000 clones; about 88% occur once, and the top ten carry approximately 20%. V gene TRBV5-1 combines with J gene TRBJ2-7; perhaps TRBD2 as D (6 bases). Sequenced input: peripheral blood. The sequence came from a woman between 55 and 75 years old with active COVID-19. The CDR3 reads CASRPGLISYEQYF. For the CDR3, the DNA is TGCGCCAGCAGACCGGGACTCATCTCCTACGAGCAGTACTTC.